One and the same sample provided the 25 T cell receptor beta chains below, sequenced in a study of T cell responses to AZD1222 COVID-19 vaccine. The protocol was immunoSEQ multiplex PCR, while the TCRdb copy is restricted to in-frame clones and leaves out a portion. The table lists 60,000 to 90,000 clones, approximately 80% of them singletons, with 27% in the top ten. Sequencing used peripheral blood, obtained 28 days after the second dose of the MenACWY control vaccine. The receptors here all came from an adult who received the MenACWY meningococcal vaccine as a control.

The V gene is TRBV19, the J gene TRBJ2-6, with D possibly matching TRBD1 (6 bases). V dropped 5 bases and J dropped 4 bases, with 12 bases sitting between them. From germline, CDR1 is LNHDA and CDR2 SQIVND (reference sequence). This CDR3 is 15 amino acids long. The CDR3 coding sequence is TGTGCCAGTAGTTTACAGGGAGCCGGGGCCAACGTCCTGACTTTC. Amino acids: CASSLQGAGANVLTF.

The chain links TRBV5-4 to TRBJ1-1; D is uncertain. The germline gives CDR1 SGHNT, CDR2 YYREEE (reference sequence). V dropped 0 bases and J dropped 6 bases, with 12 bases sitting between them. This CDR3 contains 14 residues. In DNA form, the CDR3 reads TGTGCCAGCAGCTTGGGTACACGAGAGGCTGAAGCTTTCTTT. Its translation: CASSLGTREAEAFF.

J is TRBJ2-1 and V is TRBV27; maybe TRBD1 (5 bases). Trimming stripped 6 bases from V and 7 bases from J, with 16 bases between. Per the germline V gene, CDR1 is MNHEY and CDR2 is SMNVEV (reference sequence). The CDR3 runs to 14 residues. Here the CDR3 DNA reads TGTGCCAGCAGGATGGGGCGGAACACGAATGAGCAGTTCTTC. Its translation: CASRMGRNTNEQFF.

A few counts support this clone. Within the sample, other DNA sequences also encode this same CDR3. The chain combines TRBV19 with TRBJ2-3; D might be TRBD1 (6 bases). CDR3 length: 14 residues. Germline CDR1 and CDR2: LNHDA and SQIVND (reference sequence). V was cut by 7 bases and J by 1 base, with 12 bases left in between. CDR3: CASTTGQGTDTQYF. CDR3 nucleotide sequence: TGTGCCAGTACCACAGGGCAGGGCACAGATACGCAGTATTTT. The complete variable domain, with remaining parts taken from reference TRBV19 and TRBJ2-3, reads DGGITQSPKYLFRKEGQNVTLSCEQNLNHDAMYWYRQDPGQGLRLIYYSQIVNDFQKGDIAEGYSVSREKKESFPLTVTSAQKNPTAFYLCASTTGQGTDTQYFGPGTRLTVL.

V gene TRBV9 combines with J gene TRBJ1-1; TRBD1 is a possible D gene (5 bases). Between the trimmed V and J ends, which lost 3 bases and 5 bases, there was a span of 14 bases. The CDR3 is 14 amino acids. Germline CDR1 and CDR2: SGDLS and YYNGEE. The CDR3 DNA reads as TGTGCCAGCAGCGCAACCGGGGGAGGGACTGAAGCTTTCTTT. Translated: CASSATGGGTEAFF.

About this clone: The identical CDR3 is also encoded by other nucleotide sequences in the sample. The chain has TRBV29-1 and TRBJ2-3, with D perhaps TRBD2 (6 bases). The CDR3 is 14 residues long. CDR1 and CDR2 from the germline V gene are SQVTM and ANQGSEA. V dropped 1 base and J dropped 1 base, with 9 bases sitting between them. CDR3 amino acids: CSVEGREGTDTQYF. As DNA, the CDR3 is TGCAGCGTTGAAGGCAGGGAGGGCACAGATACGCAGTATTTT.

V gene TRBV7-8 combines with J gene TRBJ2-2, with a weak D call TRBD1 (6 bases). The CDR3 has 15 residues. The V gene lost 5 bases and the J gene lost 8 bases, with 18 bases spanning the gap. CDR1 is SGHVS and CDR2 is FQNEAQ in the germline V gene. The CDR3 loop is CASSPGWTVRGELFF. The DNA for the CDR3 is TGTGCCAGCAGCCCCGGCTGGACAGTCCGAGGGGAGCTGTTTTTT.

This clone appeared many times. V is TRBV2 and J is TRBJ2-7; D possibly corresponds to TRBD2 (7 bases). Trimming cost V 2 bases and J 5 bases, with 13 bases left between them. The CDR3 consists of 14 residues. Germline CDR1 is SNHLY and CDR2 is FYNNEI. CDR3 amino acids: CASSERGRVHEQYF. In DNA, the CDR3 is TGTGCCAGCAGTGAAAGGGGGAGGGTCCACGAGCAGTACTTC.

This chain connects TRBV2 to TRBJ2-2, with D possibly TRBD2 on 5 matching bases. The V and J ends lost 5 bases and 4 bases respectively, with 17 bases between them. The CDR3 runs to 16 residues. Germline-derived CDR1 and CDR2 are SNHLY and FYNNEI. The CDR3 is CASSKGLGLSTGELFF. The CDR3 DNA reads TGTGCCAGCAGTAAAGGACTGGGTTTGAGCACCGGGGAGCTGTTTTTT.

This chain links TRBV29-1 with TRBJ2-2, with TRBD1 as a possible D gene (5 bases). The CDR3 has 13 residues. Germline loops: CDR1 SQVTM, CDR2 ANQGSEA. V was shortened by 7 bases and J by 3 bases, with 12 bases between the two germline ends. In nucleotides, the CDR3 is TGCAGCGCCAGGACACTTTACACCGGGGAGCTGTTTTTT. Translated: CSARTLYTGELFF.

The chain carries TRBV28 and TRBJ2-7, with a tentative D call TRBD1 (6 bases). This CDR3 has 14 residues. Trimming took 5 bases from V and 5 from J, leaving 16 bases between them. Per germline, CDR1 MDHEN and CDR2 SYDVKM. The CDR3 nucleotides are TGTGCCAGCAGTCCCTCGTGGACAGCTAACGAGCAGTACTTC. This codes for CASSPSWTANEQYF. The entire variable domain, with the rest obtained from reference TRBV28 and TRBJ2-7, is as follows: DVKVTQSSRYLVKRTGEKVFLECVQDMDHENMFWYRQDPGLGLRLIYFSYDVKMKEKGDIPEGYSVSREKKERFSLILESASTNQTSMYLCASSPSWTANEQYFGPGTRLTVT.

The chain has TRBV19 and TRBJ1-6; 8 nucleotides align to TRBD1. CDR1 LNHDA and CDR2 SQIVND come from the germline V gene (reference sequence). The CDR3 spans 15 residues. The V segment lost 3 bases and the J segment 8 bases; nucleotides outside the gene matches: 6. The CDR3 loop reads CASSMGDRGYSPLHF. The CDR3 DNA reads TGTGCCAGTAGTATGGGAGACAGGGGTTATTCACCCCTCCACTTT.

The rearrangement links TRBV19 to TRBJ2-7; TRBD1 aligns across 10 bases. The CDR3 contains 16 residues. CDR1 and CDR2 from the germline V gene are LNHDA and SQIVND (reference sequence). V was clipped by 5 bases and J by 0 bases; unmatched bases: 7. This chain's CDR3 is CASSPMDRGDSYEQYF. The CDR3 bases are TGTGCCAGTAGTCCAATGGACAGGGGGGACTCCTACGAGCAGTACTTC.

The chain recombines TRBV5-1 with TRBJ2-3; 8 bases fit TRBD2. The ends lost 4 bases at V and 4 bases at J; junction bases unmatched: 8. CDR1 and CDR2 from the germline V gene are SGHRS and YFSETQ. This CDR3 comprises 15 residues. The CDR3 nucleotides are TGCGCCAGCAGCCCCGGGGGGGTAGGCGCAGATACGCAGTATTTT. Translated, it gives CASSPGGVGADTQYF.

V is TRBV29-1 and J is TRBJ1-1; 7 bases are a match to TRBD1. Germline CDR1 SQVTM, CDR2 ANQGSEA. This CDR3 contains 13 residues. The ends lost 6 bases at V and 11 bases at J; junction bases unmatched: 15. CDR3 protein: CSVVGQLHLQAFF. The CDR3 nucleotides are TGCAGCGTGGTGGGACAGTTACACTTGCAGGCTTTCTTT.

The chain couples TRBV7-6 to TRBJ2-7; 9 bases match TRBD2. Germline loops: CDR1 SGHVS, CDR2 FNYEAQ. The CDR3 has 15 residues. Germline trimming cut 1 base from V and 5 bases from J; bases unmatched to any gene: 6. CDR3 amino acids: CASSLGAREGDEQYF. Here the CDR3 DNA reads TGTGCCAGCAGCTTAGGAGCGCGGGAGGGCGACGAGCAGTACTTC.

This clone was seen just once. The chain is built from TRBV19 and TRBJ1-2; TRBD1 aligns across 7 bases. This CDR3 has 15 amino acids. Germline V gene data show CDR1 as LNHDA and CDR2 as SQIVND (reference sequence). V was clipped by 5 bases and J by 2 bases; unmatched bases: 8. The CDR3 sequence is CASSPRQGNNYGYTF. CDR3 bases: TGTGCCAGTAGTCCTCGACAGGGAAACAACTATGGCTACACCTTC.

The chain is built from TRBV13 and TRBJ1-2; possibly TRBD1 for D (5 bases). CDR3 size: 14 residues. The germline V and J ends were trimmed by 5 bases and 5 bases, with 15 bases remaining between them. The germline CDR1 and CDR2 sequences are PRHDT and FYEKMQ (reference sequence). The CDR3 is CASSPGPGGYGYTF. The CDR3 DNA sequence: TGTGCCAGCAGCCCGGGACCCGGAGGGTATGGCTACACCTTC.

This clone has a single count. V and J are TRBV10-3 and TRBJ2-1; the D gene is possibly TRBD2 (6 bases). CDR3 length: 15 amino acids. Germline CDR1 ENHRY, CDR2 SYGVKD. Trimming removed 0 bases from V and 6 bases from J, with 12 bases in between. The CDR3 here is CAISESRDTANEQFF. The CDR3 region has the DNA TGTGCCATCAGTGAGTCGCGGGATACGGCCAATGAGCAGTTCTTC.

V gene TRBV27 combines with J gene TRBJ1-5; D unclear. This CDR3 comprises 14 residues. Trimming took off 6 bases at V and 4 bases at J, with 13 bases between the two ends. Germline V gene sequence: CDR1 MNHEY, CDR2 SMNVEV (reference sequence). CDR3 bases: TGTGCCAGCAGCACCTCCTCAGTAAATCAGCCCCAGCATTTT. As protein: CASSTSSVNQPQHF.

The CDR3 loop reads CASSPGPVDTEAFF. CDR3 DNA sequence: TGTGCCAGCAGCCCTGGGCCGGTAGACACTGAAGCTTTCTTT. This chain joins TRBV7-9 and TRBJ1-1, with no clear D. Germline values: CDR1 SEHNR, CDR2 FQNEAQ (reference sequence). Trimming removed 5 bases at V and 3 bases at J, with 13 bases between. This CDR3 comprises 14 residues.

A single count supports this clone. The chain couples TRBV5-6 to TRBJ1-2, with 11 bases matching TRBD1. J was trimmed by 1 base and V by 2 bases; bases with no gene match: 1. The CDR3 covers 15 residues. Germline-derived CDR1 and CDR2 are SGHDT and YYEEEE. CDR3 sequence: CASSFGTGGNYGYTF. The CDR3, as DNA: TGTGCCAGCAGCTTCGGGACAGGGGGTAACTATGGCTACACCTTC. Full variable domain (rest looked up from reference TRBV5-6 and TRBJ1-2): DAGVTQSPTHLIKTRGQQVTLRCSPKSGHDTVSWYQQALGQGPQFIFQYYEEEERQRGNFPDRFSGHQFPNYSSELNVNALLLGDSALYLCASSFGTGGNYGYTFGSGTRLTVV.

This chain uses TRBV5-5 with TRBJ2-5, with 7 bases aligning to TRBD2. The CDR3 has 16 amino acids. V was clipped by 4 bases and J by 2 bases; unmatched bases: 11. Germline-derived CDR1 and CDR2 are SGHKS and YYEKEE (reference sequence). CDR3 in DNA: TGTGCCAGCAGCCAATCAATTGGGGGGGGGCAAGAGACCCAGTACTTC. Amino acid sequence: CASSQSIGGGQETQYF.

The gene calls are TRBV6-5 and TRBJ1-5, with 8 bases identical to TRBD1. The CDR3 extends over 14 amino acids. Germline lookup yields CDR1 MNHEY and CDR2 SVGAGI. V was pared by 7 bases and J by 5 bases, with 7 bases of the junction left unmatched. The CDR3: CASTQDRGYQPQHF. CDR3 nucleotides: TGTGCCAGCACCCAAGACAGGGGATATCAGCCCCAGCATTTT.

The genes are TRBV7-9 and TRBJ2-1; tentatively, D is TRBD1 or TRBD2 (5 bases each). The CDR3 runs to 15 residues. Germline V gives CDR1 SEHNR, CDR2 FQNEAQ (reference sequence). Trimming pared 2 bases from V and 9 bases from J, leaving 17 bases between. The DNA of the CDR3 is TGTGCCAGCAGCTTACCGGGACGGGCGGACGGTGAGCAGTTCTTC. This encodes CASSLPGRADGEQFF. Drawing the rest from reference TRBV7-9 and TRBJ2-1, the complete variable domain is DTGVSQNPRHKITKRGQNVTFRCDPISEHNRLYWYRQTLGQGPEFLTYFQNEAQLEKSRLLSDRFSAERPKGSFSTLEIQRTEQGDSAMYLCASSLPGRADGEQFFGPGTRLTVL.